The clone carrying this T cell receptor beta chain was detected only once. Relapsing-remitting disease, either stable or active, was present in the treatment-naive patients who were the multiple sclerosis controls. FACS enriched CD8+ TEMRA cells, while bulk CD8+ and CD4+ were negatively isolated. The sample originates from a study of CD8 T cells in Susac syndrome. An input of about 0.45 to 1 ug of RNA was subjected to reverse transcription using random hexamers. Amplification of TCR beta CDR3 across 54 Vbeta and 13 Jbeta was performed with immunoSEQ multiplex PCR. TCRdb reanalysed the immunoSEQ multiplex PCR reads using MiXCR and keeps one entry per CDR3 protein. Among tens of thousands of distinct CDR3 sequences, nearly 96% were seen once, and the ten largest hold 0.11%. The sequencing input was CD4+ T cells from PBMCs. The receptor was derived from a human donor with multiple sclerosis.

This CDR3 reads CSASAQGGYEQYF. CDR3 nucleotides: TGCAGTGCTAGCGCACAGGGGGGGTACGAGCAGTACTTC. This sequence joins TRBV20-1 and TRBJ2-7, with D possibly being TRBD1 (8 bases). The ends were cut back, 3 bases at V and 4 bases at J, with 13 bases in the middle. Germline V gives CDR1 DFQATT, CDR2 SNEGSKA (reference sequence). This CDR3 comprises 13 residues.